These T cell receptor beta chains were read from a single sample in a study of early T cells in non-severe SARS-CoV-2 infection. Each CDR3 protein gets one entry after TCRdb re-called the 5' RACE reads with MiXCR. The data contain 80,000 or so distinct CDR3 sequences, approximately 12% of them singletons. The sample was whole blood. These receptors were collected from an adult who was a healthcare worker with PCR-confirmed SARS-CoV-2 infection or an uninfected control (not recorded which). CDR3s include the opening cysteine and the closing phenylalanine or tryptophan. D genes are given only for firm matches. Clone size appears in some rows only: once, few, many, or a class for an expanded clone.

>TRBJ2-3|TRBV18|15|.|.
CASSPPGTHRDTQYF
TGTGCCAGCTCACCACCGGGGACTCACCGAGATACGCAGTATTTT
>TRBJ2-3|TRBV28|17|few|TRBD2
CASSPLGGRAGTDTQYF
TGTGCCAGCAGTCCCCTCGGAGGGAGGGCCGGCACAGATACGCAGTATTTT
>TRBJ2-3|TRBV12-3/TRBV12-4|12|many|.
CASKPSFDTQYF
TGTGCCAGCAAACCAAGCTTTGATACGCAGTATTTT
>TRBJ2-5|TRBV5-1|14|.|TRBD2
CASSAGTREETQYF
TGCGCCAGCAGCGCTGGGACTAGAGAAGAGACCCAGTACTTC
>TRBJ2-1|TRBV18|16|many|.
CASSPAGSGMGNEQFF
TGTGCCAGCTCACCAGCGGGGAGCGGCATGGGGAATGAGCAGTTCTTC
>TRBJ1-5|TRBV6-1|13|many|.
CASSVQGRQPQHF
TGTGCCAGCAGTGTGCAGGGGAGGCAGCCCCAGCATTTT
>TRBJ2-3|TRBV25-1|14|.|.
CASSEGASTDTQYF
TGTGCCAGCAGTGAAGGGGCTAGCACAGATACGCAGTATTTT
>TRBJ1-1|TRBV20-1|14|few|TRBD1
CSARQGRIVTEAFF
TGCAGTGCTCGACAGGGTCGGATCGTGACTGAAGCTTTCTTT
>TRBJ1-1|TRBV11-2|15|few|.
CASSSYSSGRAEAFF
TGTGCCAGCAGCTCCTACTCCTCCGGGAGGGCTGAAGCTTTCTTT
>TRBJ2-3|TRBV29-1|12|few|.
CSVVSSTDTQYF
TGCAGCGTTGTGTCTAGCACAGATACGCAGTATTTT
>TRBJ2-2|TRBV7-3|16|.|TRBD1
CASSLRGTGGTGELFF
TGTGCCAGCAGCTTAAGAGGGACAGGGGGCACCGGGGAGCTGTTTTTT
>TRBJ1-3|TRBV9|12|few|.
CASSVGGNTIYF
TGTGCCAGCAGCGTAGGAGGAAACACCATATATTTT
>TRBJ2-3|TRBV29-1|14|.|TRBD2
CSADTSGRSDTQYF
TGCAGCGCGGACACTAGCGGGAGGTCGGATACGCAGTATTTT
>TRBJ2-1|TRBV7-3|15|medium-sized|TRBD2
CASSLLAGGPDEQFF
TGTGCCAGCAGCTTATTAGCGGGAGGGCCTGATGAGCAGTTCTTC
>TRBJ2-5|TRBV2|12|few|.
CASAPTGMTQYF
TGTGCCAGCGCCCCGACAGGAATGACCCAGTACTTC
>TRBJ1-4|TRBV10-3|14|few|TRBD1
CAISRQGGNEKLFF
TGTGCCATCAGCCGACAGGGCGGTAATGAAAAACTGTTTTTT
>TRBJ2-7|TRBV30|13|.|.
CAWSAGPAGEQYF
TGTGCCTGGAGCGCGGGCCCCGCCGGCGAGCAGTACTTC
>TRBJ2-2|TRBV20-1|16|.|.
CSARAMDNPNTGELFF
TGCAGTGCTAGAGCAATGGACAATCCGAACACCGGGGAGCTGTTTTTT
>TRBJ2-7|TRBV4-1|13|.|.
CASSQGRNYEQYF
TGCGCCAGCAGCCAAGGGCGGAACTACGAGCAGTACTTC
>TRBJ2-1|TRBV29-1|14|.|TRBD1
CSVFTGGRYNEQFF
TGCAGCGTTTTCACAGGGGGCAGGTACAATGAGCAGTTCTTC
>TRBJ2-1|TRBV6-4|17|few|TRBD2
CASSDSMTSGKFNEQFF
TGTGCCAGCAGTGACTCCATGACTAGCGGGAAATTCAATGAGCAGTTCTTC
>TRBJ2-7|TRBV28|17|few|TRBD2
CASSLAVGGLAPDEQYF
TGTGCCAGCAGTTTAGCGGTGGGGGGACTAGCGCCGGACGAGCAGTACTTC
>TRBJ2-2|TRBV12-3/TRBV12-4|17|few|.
CASSLISSGGNTGELFF
TGTGCCAGCAGTTTAATTAGTTCTGGGGGGAACACCGGGGAGCTGTTTTTT
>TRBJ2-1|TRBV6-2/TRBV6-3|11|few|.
CASKYMGEQFF
TGTGCCAGCAAATACATGGGTGAGCAGTTCTTC
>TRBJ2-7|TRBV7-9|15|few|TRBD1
CASLQGWTGSYEQYF
TGTGCCAGCCTGCAGGGTTGGACAGGATCCTACGAGCAGTACTTC
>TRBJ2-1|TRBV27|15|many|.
CASTEVAGSYNEQFF
TGTGCCAGCACCGAGGTGGCAGGTTCCTACAATGAGCAGTTCTTC
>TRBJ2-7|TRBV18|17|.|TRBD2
CASSRDVSSGSSYEQYF
TGTGCCAGCTCCCGCGATGTCTCTAGCGGGAGCTCCTACGAGCAGTACTTC
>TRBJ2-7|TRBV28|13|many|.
CASSLTGIGEQYF
TGTGCCAGCAGTTTAACGGGGATAGGCGAGCAGTACTTC
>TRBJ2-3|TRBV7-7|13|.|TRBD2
CASSLTSGRDLYF
TGTGCCAGCAGCTTAACTAGCGGGAGGGATCTTTATTTT
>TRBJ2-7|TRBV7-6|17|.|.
CASSPGGPSFFFYEQYF
TGTGCCAGCAGCCCTGGGGGCCCGAGTTTTTTTTTCTACGAGCAGTACTTC
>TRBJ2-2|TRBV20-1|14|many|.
CSARRDTDTGELFF
TGCAGTGCTAGGAGGGACACAGACACCGGGGAGCTGTTTTTT
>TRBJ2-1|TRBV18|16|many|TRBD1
CASSPETGVAGLGQFF
TGTGCCAGCTCACCAGAAACAGGGGTTGCAGGTTTGGGGCAGTTCTTC
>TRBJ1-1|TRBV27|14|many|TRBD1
CASSSNRGDTEAFF
TGTGCCAGCAGTTCGAACAGGGGAGACACTGAAGCTTTCTTT
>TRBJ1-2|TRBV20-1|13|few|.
CSPTPAGIYGYTF
TGCAGCCCAACGCCCGCGGGGATATATGGCTACACCTTC
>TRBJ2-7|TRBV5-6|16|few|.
CASSPRSGTVTYEQYF
TGTGCCAGCAGCCCCAGGAGCGGGACAGTGACCTACGAGCAGTACTTC
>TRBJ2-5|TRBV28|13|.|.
CASSLPPRETQYF
TGTGCCAGCAGTTTACCCCCCAGAGAGACCCAGTACTTC
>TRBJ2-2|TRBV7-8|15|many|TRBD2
CASSTRAGAAGELFF
TGTGCCAGCAGCACGAGGGCGGGAGCTGCCGGGGAGCTGTTTTTT
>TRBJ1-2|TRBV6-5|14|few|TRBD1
CASSYGQGQGGYTF
TGTGCCAGCAGTTACGGACAGGGGCAAGGTGGCTACACCTTC
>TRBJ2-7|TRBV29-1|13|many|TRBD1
CSVETGTAYEQYF
TGCAGCGTGGAAACCGGGACAGCCTACGAGCAGTACTTC
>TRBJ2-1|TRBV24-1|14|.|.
CATAFSGQHNEQFF
TGTGCCACCGCCTTTAGCGGCCAACACAATGAGCAGTTCTTC
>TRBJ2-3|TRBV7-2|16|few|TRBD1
CASSLGGQGGTDTQYF
TGTGCCAGCAGCTTAGGGGGACAGGGGGGCACAGATACGCAGTATTTT
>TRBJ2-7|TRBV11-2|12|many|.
CASSLTRNEQYF
TGTGCCAGCAGCCTTACTAGGAACGAGCAGTACTTC
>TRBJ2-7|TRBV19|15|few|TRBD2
CARDPGAGVRHEQYF
TGTGCCAGGGACCCTGGAGCGGGAGTTCGCCACGAGCAGTACTTC
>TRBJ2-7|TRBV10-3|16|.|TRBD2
CAISASGGSDTYEQYF
TGTGCCATCAGTGCTAGCGGGGGCTCGGACACCTACGAGCAGTACTTC
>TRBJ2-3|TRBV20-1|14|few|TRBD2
CSARVAGGGGTQYF
TGCAGTGCTAGAGTAGCGGGAGGAGGGGGTACGCAGTATTTT
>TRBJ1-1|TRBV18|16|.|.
CASSPPGHPGGTEAFF
TGTGCCAGCTCACCACCGGGACATCCGGGGGGCACTGAAGCTTTCTTT